The 2 T cell receptor beta chains below were found in one sample sequenced in a study of blood T cell repertoires in COVID-19. Libraries were prepared by immunoSEQ multiplex PCR; TCRdb keeps only in-frame clonotypes and omits some of them. Of 230,000 or so clones in the sample, 83% were seen once. Input material: peripheral blood. The receptors were sampled from a man in his forties with active or convalescent COVID-19.

This clone was detected only a few times. V gene TRBV15 combines with J gene TRBJ2-4; D may be TRBD1 (5 bases). Germline V gives CDR1 LNHNV, CDR2 YYDKDF (reference sequence). This CDR3 is 18 amino acids long. Trimming removed 5 bases at V and 0 bases at J, with 20 bases between. The CDR3 loop reads CATSGRKTAQLAKNIQYF. DNA of the CDR3: TGTGCCACCAGCGGACGGAAGACAGCTCAACTAGCCAAAAACATTCAGTACTTC.

The chain couples TRBV7-6 to TRBJ1-4; the match to TRBD1 covers 7 bases. The trim removed 5 bases at V and 8 bases at J, leaving 11 bases unmatched. From germline, CDR1 is SGHVS and CDR2 FNYEAQ. The CDR3 length is 15 residues. The CDR3 sequence is CASSLYSEGAEKLFF. CDR3 coding DNA: TGTGCCAGCAGCCTATACTCCGAGGGGGCCGAAAAACTGTTTTTT.